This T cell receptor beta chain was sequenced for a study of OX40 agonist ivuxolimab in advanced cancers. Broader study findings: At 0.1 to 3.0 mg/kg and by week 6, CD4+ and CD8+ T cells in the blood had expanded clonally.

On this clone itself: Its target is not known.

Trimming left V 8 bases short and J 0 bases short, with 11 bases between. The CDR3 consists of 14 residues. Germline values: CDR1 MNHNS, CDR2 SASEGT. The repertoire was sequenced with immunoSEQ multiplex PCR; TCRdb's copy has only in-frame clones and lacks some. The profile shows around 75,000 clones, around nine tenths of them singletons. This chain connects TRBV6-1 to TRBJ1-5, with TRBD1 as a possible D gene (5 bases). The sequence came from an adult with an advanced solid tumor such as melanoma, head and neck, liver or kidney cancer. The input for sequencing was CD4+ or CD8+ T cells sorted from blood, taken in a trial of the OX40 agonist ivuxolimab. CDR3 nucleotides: TGTGCCAGCCTAAGGGGTTATAGCAATCAGCCCCAGCATTTT. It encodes CASLRGYSNQPQHF.